These T cell receptor beta chains were read from a single sample in a study of cytomegalovirus exposure and HLA in healthy donors. The table came from immunoSEQ multiplex PCR; TCRdb's copy has only in-frame clones and leaves some out. The sample has some 120,000 clones, around 73% seen once. Sequencing input: PBMCs. The source of these receptors is a woman aged 40 to 49 in good health and CMV-seropositive. The CDR3 runs from the conserved cysteine through the conserved F or W. D genes are given only for firm matches. Where a row states a size, it is once, few, many or the class of an expanded clone; other rows omit it.

j_call | v_call | clone_size | d_call | cdr3_nt | cdr3_aa
TRBJ1-1 | TRBV2 | once | TRBD1 | TGTGCCAGCAGTGCGCAGGGGGCTGAAGCTTTCTTT | CASSAQGAEAFF
TRBJ1-5 | TRBV2 | . | . | TGTGCCAGCAGGGGAGGGGTAATCGCGCCCCAGCATTTT | CASRGGVIAPQHF
TRBJ1-1 | TRBV7-9 | . | . | TGTGCCAGCAGCCGGGACACTGAAGCTTTCTTT | CASSRDTEAFF
TRBJ1-2 | TRBV5-6 | . | TRBD1 | TGTGCCAGCAGTCACAGGGGTGGCTACACCTTC | CASSHRGGYTF
TRBJ2-5 | TRBV10-2 | . | TRBD2 | TGCGCCAGCTCAAGCGGGGGAGGACAAGAGACCCAGTACTTC | CASSSGGGQETQYF
TRBJ2-3 | TRBV7-3 | few | TRBD2 | TGTGCCAGCAGCCCCGGACTAGCGGGGGGAACAGATACGCAGTATTTT | CASSPGLAGGTDTQYF
TRBJ1-2 | TRBV2 | . | . | TGTGCCAGCAGTGGAAGGGGCGACTATGGCTACACCTTC | CASSGRGDYGYTF
TRBJ2-5 | TRBV5-1 | . | . | TGCGCCAGCAGCTTAAATATGGAGACCCAGTACTTC | CASSLNMETQYF
TRBJ1-1 | TRBV7-3 | . | . | TGTGCCAGCAGCTCCCTGACAGTCACTGAAGCTTTCTTT | CASSSLTVTEAFF
TRBJ1-4 | TRBV29-1 | . | . | TGCAGCGTTGAGGCCGTCTCAGGGGTTGGGGAAAAACTGTTTTTT | CSVEAVSGVGEKLFF
TRBJ1-1 | TRBV5-1 | once | . | TGCGCCAGCAGCGATCCTAATCTGGGGAGCACTGAAGCTTTCTTT | CASSDPNLGSTEAFF
TRBJ1-1 | TRBV4-2 | . | . | TGTGCCAGCAGCCAAGCGTACACTGAAGCTTTCTTT | CASSQAYTEAFF
TRBJ2-5 | TRBV5-4 | . | TRBD1 | TGTGCCAGCAGCTCGAGCGGGACAGGGAAGCAAGAGACCCAGTACTTC | CASSSSGTGKQETQYF
TRBJ1-2 | TRBV6-5 | . | TRBD1 | TGTGCCAGCAGGCGGACCCTGGGACAGGGAATTGGCTACACCTTC | CASRRTLGQGIGYTF
TRBJ2-7 | TRBV4-3 | . | . | TGCGCCAGCAGCCAAGATCCGTGGGGGCTCTACGAGCAGTACTTC | CASSQDPWGLYEQYF
TRBJ1-5 | TRBV27 | few | . | TGTGCCAGCAGTCCCTTCTTTAGCAATCAGCCCCAGCATTTT | CASSPFFSNQPQHF